This T cell receptor beta chain was obtained from a study of T cell responses to AZD1222 COVID-19 vaccine. Study-level background: Pooled in the analysis were second doses at about 4 or about 12 weeks.

Only in-frame clones appear in the TCRdb table, and some are missing; sequencing was by immunoSEQ multiplex PCR. The sample comprises about 110,000 clones, 88% of which are singletons, and roughly 1.6% rests with the top ten. This clonotype was sampled from an adult in good health. Sequenced here: peripheral blood, sampled on day 0 of AZD1222 vaccination.

CDR3 sequence (DNA): TGCAGTGCTAGTAGGGGAGGCAGCCTCATGAACACTGAAGCTTTCTTT. Its translation: CSASRGGSLMNTEAFF. This chain links TRBV20-1 with TRBJ1-1; D may be TRBD1 (5 bases). Germline V gene sequence: CDR1 DFQATT, CDR2 SNEGSKA (reference sequence). The CDR3 totals 16 residues. V gave up 3 bases and J gave up 0 bases, with 17 bases separating them.